The 18 T cell receptor beta chains listed next were all sequenced from one sample in a study of beta chain features in type 1 diabetes. Investigators reverse transcribed all isolated RNA, so they sequenced expressed TCRB transcripts. TCRdb keeps only in-frame clones here, not all; method: immunoSEQ multiplex PCR. The sample shows some 900,000 clones, 15% to 20% of them seen only once. Sequencing was done on a sample of naive CD4+ T cells from blood. These receptors came from a woman between 18 and 29 years old in good health.

This sequence joins TRBV7-9 and TRBJ2-7; 10 positions match TRBD1. This CDR3 contains 13 residues. From germline, CDR1 is SEHNR and CDR2 FQNEAQ (reference sequence). V lost 5 bases and J lost 4; bases outside the gene matches: 2. The CDR3, as DNA: TGTGCCAGCAGCAGGGACAGGGGTTACGAGCAGTACTTC. As protein: CASSRDRGYEQYF. Full variable domain (rest looked up from reference TRBV7-9 and TRBJ2-7): DTGVSQNPRHKITKRGQNVTFRCDPISEHNRLYWYRQTLGQGPEFLTYFQNEAQLEKSRLLSDRFSAERPKGSFSTLEIQRTEQGDSAMYLCASSRDRGYEQYFGPGTRLTVT.

The chain has TRBV28 and TRBJ1-2; D gene ambiguous. This CDR3 comprises 12 residues. Germline V CDR1 and CDR2: MDHEN, SYDVKM. With 6 bases removed from V and 4 bases from J, the gap between germline ends came to 9 bases. CDR3 loop: CASSNRIYGYTF. The DNA of the CDR3 is TGTGCCAGCAGCAATCGGATCTATGGCTACACCTTC.

This clone was observed a few times. The CDR3 nucleotides read TGTGCCAGCAGTGTATCTTGGGGCACTGAAGCTTTCTTT. Residues: CASSVSWGTEAFF. The genes are TRBV6-1 and TRBJ1-1; D not certain. This CDR3 is 13 amino acids long. Germline loops: CDR1 MNHNS, CDR2 SASEGT. V lost 4 bases and J 4 bases, leaving 10 bases between the germline ends.

This clone was counted only a few times. The chain is built from TRBV19 and TRBJ2-1; unclear D gene. Germline V lookup: CDR1 LNHDA, CDR2 SQIVND (reference sequence). V was clipped by 1 base and J by 1 base, with 14 bases between them. The CDR3 covers 17 residues. The CDR3 protein is CASSIALPGWSYNEQFF. The CDR3 DNA reads TGTGCCAGTAGTATAGCTCTGCCGGGCTGGTCCTACAATGAGCAGTTCTTC.

The rearrangement joins TRBV5-1 to TRBJ2-1; D tentatively fits TRBD1 or TRBD2 (5 bases each). V lost 1 base, J lost 7 bases, and 15 bases lay in between. Germline CDR1 SGHRS, CDR2 YFSETQ. CDR3 length: 15 residues. Written as DNA, the CDR3 is TGCGCCAGCAGCTTGCCGGGACCTAACCCAAATGAGCAGTTCTTC. It translates to CASSLPGPNPNEQFF.

This chain connects TRBV18 to TRBJ2-2, with TRBD2 as a possible D gene (5 bases). Trimming shortened V by 1 base and J by 3 bases, and 12 bases separated the two germline ends. Germline-derived CDR1 and CDR2 are KGHSH and LQKENI. This CDR3 contains 16 residues. The CDR3 DNA reads TGTGCCAGCTCACCACTCGAAAGCGGATACACCGGGGAGCTGTTTTTT. Its translation: CASSPLESGYTGELFF.

This clone was counted between two and nine times. The chain combines TRBV28 with TRBJ1-5, with D unresolved. Trimming removed 8 bases at V and 3 bases at J, with 17 bases between. There are 15 residues in the CDR3. Germline V lookup: CDR1 MDHEN, CDR2 SYDVKM. In nucleotides, the CDR3 is TGTGCCAGCGGTGGTTTGGGCCCTTCCAATCAGCCCCAGCATTTT. The encoded protein is CASGGLGPSNQPQHF.

Only a few counts were recorded for this clone. V gene TRBV7-3 combines with J gene TRBJ1-5; D is perhaps TRBD1 (6 bases). This CDR3 has 16 amino acids. Germline CDR1 reads SGHTA; CDR2 reads FQGTGA. V gave up 6 bases and J gave up 5 bases, with 20 bases separating them. The CDR3 region has the DNA TGTGCCAGCAGGCGGTCAGGGGTGCTTCTCGATCAGCCCCAGCATTTT. Translating gives CASRRSGVLLDQPQHF.

This clone came up a few times. The V call is TRBV2, the J call TRBJ2-2; the D gene is possibly TRBD1 (6 bases). The CDR3 has 13 amino acids. V lost 8 bases, J lost 14 bases, and 21 bases lay in between. In germline, CDR1 is SNHLY, CDR2 FYNNEI. CDR3 sequence reads: CASHAGTQGYLFF. CDR3 DNA: TGTGCCAGCCACGCCGGTACTCAGGGGTATCTGTTTTTT.

V gene TRBV25-1 combines with J gene TRBJ2-7; the D gene is possibly TRBD1 (5 bases). The CDR3 has 13 amino acids. Germline V gene lookup returns CDR1 MGHDK and CDR2 SYGVNS. V was trimmed by 6 bases and J by 2 bases, leaving 11 bases between them. The CDR3 here is CASSQLDTYEQYF. The CDR3 DNA reads TGTGCCAGCAGCCAGCTGGACACCTACGAGCAGTACTTC.

This clone was observed a few times. The V call is TRBV18, the J call TRBJ1-5; 8 bases line up with TRBD1. CDR3 length: 17 amino acids. Germline V gene sequence: CDR1 KGHSH, CDR2 LQKENI. After removal of 3 bases from V and 1 base from J, the junction contained 8 bases not matched to a gene. CDR3 sequence: CASSPGQGYGSNQPQHF. CDR3 nucleotides: TGTGCCAGCTCACCCGGACAGGGTTATGGAAGCAATCAGCCCCAGCATTTT. The variable domain in full, completed from reference TRBV18 and TRBJ1-5, reads NAGVMQNPRHLVRRRGQEARLRCSPMKGHSHVYWYRQLPEEGLKFMVYLQKENIIDESGMPKERFSAEFPKEGPSILRIQQVVRGDSAAYFCASSPGQGYGSNQPQHFGDGTRLSIL.

This clone has more than one count but fewer than ten. This chain connects TRBV15 to TRBJ2-7; D is undetermined. The CDR3 consists of 12 residues. Trimming stripped 1 base from V and 4 bases from J, with 5 bases between. CDR1 is LNHNV and CDR2 is YYDKDF in the germline V gene (reference sequence). CDR3 bases: TGTGCCACCAGCAGAGTTTCGTACGAGCAGTACTTC. This sequence encodes CATSRVSYEQYF.

V usage is TRBV11-2 and J usage is TRBJ2-1, with TRBD1 matching 8 bases. This CDR3 contains 15 residues. Germline CDR1 SGHAT, CDR2 FQNNGV. V trimming: 4 bases; J trimming: 3 bases; junction bases outside the gene matches: 5. CDR3 DNA: TGTGCCAGCAGCTCCGGACAGGGAAACTACAATGAGCAGTTCTTC. Translating gives CASSSGQGNYNEQFF.

This sequence joins TRBV9 and TRBJ2-5; TRBD1 aligns across 7 bases. Germline V CDR1 and CDR2: SGDLS, YYNGEE. This CDR3 has 11 amino acids. The V segment lost 4 bases and the J segment 11 bases; nucleotides outside the gene matches: 5. CDR3 protein: CASSRQGRQYF. The CDR3 DNA follows: TGTGCCAGCAGCCGACAGGGACGGCAGTACTTC.

In the case of this clone: A junction end diverges from the germline sequence, so it may reflect a read error. The same CDR3 also results from other DNA sequences found in this sample. In DNA, the CDR3 is TGTGCCAGCAGCCAAGTCGGGGCTAACTACGGCTACACCTTC. This translates into CASSQVGANYGYTF. This rearrangement joins TRBV14 to TRBJ1-2; weak D call: TRBD1 (5 bases). The length of the CDR3 is 14 residues. Per the germline V gene, CDR1 is SGHDN and CDR2 is FVKESK. Based on the CDR3 plus reference TRBV14 and TRBJ1-2, the full variable domain is EAGVTQFPSHSVIEKGQTVTLRCDPISGHDNLYWYRRVMGKEIKFLLHFVKESKQDESGMPNNRFLAERTGGTYSTLKVQPAELEDSGVYFCASSQVGANYGYTFGSGTRLTVV.

The CDR3 DNA reads as TGCAGCGGAGGATCCGGACTAGCGGGAGTTAAGATCCAGTACTTC. It specifies CSGGSGLAGVKIQYF. This chain uses TRBV29-1 with TRBJ2-5; 13 positions match TRBD2. Unmatched junction bases numbered 15, after V lost 7 bases and J lost 10 bases. CDR1 and CDR2 (germline): SQVTM, ANQGSEA. The CDR3 extends over 15 amino acids. The full variable domain, completed using reference TRBV29-1 and TRBJ2-5, is SAVISQKPSRDICQRGTSLTIQCQVDSQVTMMFWYRQQPGQSLTLIATANQGSEATYESGFVIDKFPISRPNLTFSTLTVSNMSPEDSSIYLCSGGSGLAGVKIQYFGPGTRLLVL.

CDR3 residues: CASSPRQRVDYGYTF. CDR3 coding DNA: TGTGCCAGCAGCCCCAGACAGAGGGTGGACTATGGCTACACCTTC. J is TRBJ1-2 and V is TRBV7-2, with D possibly matching TRBD1 (5 bases). Trimming cost V 5 bases and J 3 bases, with 16 bases left between them. Germline CDR1 reads SGHTA; CDR2 reads FQGNSA. The CDR3 extends over 15 amino acids.

The chain employs TRBV6-5 and TRBJ2-7; D unclear. This CDR3 comprises 15 residues. Germline V gene data show CDR1 as MNHEY and CDR2 as SVGAGI. Trimming left V 5 bases short and J 6 bases short, with 20 bases between. The CDR3 DNA reads as TGTGCCAGCAGTCACGGCCGGCGCTCTCTCTCCGAGCAGTACTTC. Encoded protein: CASSHGRRSLSEQYF.